The 13 T cell receptor beta chains below come from one sample, sequenced in a study of blood T cells in healthy people across ages. With a J-beta primer mix and a sample-barcoded 5' primer, a second PCR ran about 7 to 12 cycles. Each CDR3 protein gets one entry after TCRdb re-called the 5' RACE reads with MiXCR. The repertoire includes around 520,000 distinct CDR3 sequences, 25% to 35% of them detected once, and approximately 3.6% sits in the top ten. This sample was shared with a second study, whose subject was T cells of mothers and their children.

The specimen was blood. The origin of the receptors is a boy aged 2 to 10 in good health.

The table lists this clonotype with a few counts. The chain recombines TRBV7-8 with TRBJ2-7; possibly TRBD1 for D (6 bases). This CDR3 is built from 14 residues. Looked up from germline, CDR1 is SGHVS and CDR2 is FQNEAQ. The V end was cut by 7 bases, the J end by 1 base, with 14 bases between. CDR3 in amino acids: CASNRAGVSYEQYF. The DNA of the CDR3 is TGTGCCAGCAACCGGGCAGGGGTGTCCTACGAGCAGTACTTC.

The chain recombines TRBV6-2 or TRBV6-3 with TRBJ2-3, with 12 bases that match TRBD2. This CDR3 is built from 16 residues. The V gene end was trimmed by 6 bases and the J gene end by 4 bases; junction bases not matched to a gene: 8. CDR1 and CDR2 (germline): MNHEY, SVGEGT. The CDR3 sequence is CASRPSTSGGADTQYF. The CDR3 DNA reads as TGTGCCAGCAGACCTTCGACTAGCGGGGGTGCAGATACGCAGTATTTT.

This clonotype was seen more than once but under ten times. J is TRBJ1-2 and V is TRBV12-5, with D unresolved. The CDR3 runs to 13 residues. The germline V gene has CDR1 LGHNT and CDR2 FRNRAP. The V gene lost 1 base and the J gene lost 4 bases, with 7 bases spanning the gap. CDR3 sequence reads: CASGLGAAYGYTF. CDR3 in DNA: TGTGCTAGTGGTTTGGGGGCAGCCTATGGCTACACCTTC.

This clonotype has a handful of counts. This chain joins TRBV5-1 and TRBJ1-1; D is unresolved. Germline V gene lookup returns CDR1 SGHRS and CDR2 YFSETQ. V shed 4 bases and J shed 0 bases, with 13 bases lying between them. The CDR3 sequence is 15 residues long. CDR3 region: CASSKDPAMNTEAFF. The CDR3 DNA reads as TGCGCCAGCAGCAAGGACCCTGCGATGAACACTGAAGCTTTCTTT. Variable domain in full (rest from reference TRBV5-1 and TRBJ1-1): KAGVTQTPRYLIKTRGQQVTLSCSPISGHRSVSWYQQTPGQGLQFLFEYFSETQRNKGNFPGRFSGRQFSNSRSEMNVSTLELGDSALYLCASSKDPAMNTEAFFGQGTRLTVV.

This clonotype appeared once. The V call is TRBV29-1, the J call TRBJ2-7; D may be TRBD1 (6 bases). The CDR3 loop spans 11 amino acids. The germline V gene encodes CDR1 SQVTM and CDR2 ANQGSEA. Trimming removed 4 bases from V and 8 bases from J, with 12 bases in between. CDR3 nucleotide sequence: TGCAGCGTTGCTCTAACAGGGAAGCAGTACTTC. It yields the protein CSVALTGKQYF.

This clonotype was seen only a few times. This rearrangement joins TRBV5-1 to TRBJ2-3; a weak D match, TRBD1 (6 bases). CDR1 and CDR2 from the germline V gene are SGHRS and YFSETQ. V shed 7 bases and J shed 8 bases, with 20 bases lying between them. This CDR3 has 14 residues. CDR3 residues: CASASGTRGTTQYF. The CDR3, as DNA: TGCGCCAGCGCGTCCGGGACCAGGGGTACTACGCAGTATTTT.

This clonotype was counted at least ten times. This chain uses TRBV5-1 with TRBJ2-3; D ambiguous. The CDR3 extends over 14 amino acids. Trimming took 1 base from V and 2 from J, leaving 8 bases between them. CDR1 and CDR2 from the germline V gene are SGHRS and YFSETQ. The CDR3 region is CASSLTALTDTQYF. The CDR3 nucleotides read TGCGCCAGCAGCTTGACAGCACTCACAGATACGCAGTATTTT. Full variable domain (missing parts from reference TRBV5-1 and TRBJ2-3): KAGVTQTPRYLIKTRGQQVTLSCSPISGHRSVSWYQQTPGQGLQFLFEYFSETQRNKGNFPGRFSGRQFSNSRSEMNVSTLELGDSALYLCASSLTALTDTQYFGPGTRLTVL.

This clonotype appeared a few times. The chain employs TRBV12-3 or TRBV12-4 and TRBJ2-7; possibly TRBD1 or TRBD2 for D (5 bases each). The CDR3 runs 14 residues. The V and J ends lost 4 bases and 0 bases respectively, with 10 bases between them. The CDR3 reads CASSYGTISYEQYF. The CDR3 region has the DNA TGTGCCAGCAGTTACGGGACCATCTCCTACGAGCAGTACTTC.

The chain joins TRBV5-1 to TRBJ2-6, with 10 bases matching TRBD1. Germline CDR1 and CDR2: SGHRS and YFSETQ. J was trimmed by 1 base and V by 5 bases; bases with no gene match: 6. The CDR3 runs 17 residues. In DNA, the CDR3 is TGCGCCAGCAGACCAAGGGACAGGGGATCTGGGGCCAACGTCCTGACTTTC. As protein: CASRPRDRGSGANVLTF. The full variable domain, completed using reference TRBV5-1 and TRBJ2-6, is KAGVTQTPRYLIKTRGQQVTLSCSPISGHRSVSWYQQTPGQGLQFLFEYFSETQRNKGNFPGRFSGRQFSNSRSEMNVSTLELGDSALYLCASRPRDRGSGANVLTFGAGSRLTVL.

The V and J genes are TRBV27 and TRBJ1-1; D unclear. V gave up 2 bases and J gave up 5 bases, with 12 bases separating them. CDR1 and CDR2 from the germline V gene are MNHEY and SMNVEV (reference sequence). This CDR3 is 14 amino acids long. CDR3: CASSLGLGWTEAFF. The CDR3 DNA sequence: TGTGCCAGCAGTTTAGGCCTGGGATGGACTGAAGCTTTCTTT.

The J gene is TRBJ2-6, the V gene TRBV5-1; a possible D gene is TRBD1 (6 bases). CDR1 and CDR2 (germline): SGHRS, YFSETQ. The CDR3 extends over 20 amino acids. The V end lost 0 bases, the J end lost 0 bases, and 19 bases lay between the germline ends. CDR3 DNA sequence: TGCGCCAGCAGCTTGGTAGGCCTGGACAGATTAAGCTCTGGGGCCAACGTCCTGACTTTC. It yields the protein CASSLVGLDRLSSGANVLTF. Complete variable domain (other parts from reference TRBV5-1 and TRBJ2-6): KAGVTQTPRYLIKTRGQQVTLSCSPISGHRSVSWYQQTPGQGLQFLFEYFSETQRNKGNFPGRFSGRQFSNSRSEMNVSTLELGDSALYLCASSLVGLDRLSSGANVLTFGAGSRLTVL.

This clonotype was counted between two and nine times. The V and J genes are TRBV20-1 and TRBJ1-5; TRBD1 matches 11 bases. CDR3 length: 16 residues. J lost 6 bases, V lost 0 bases, and 7 bases had no gene match. CDR1 is DFQATT, CDR2 SNEGSKA, per germline (reference sequence). The CDR3 region has the DNA TGCAGTGCTAGAGAACCGGGACAGGGGGTTAGTCAGCCCCAGCATTTT. Protein product: CSAREPGQGVSQPQHF.

The chain links TRBV29-1 to TRBJ1-2; 11 bases fit TRBD1. This CDR3 has 12 residues. V lost 7 bases and J lost 7; bases outside the gene matches: 5. Germline V lookup: CDR1 SQVTM, CDR2 ANQGSEA. The CDR3 loop reads CSAGQGERGYTF. As DNA, the CDR3 is TGCAGCGCGGGACAGGGGGAACGTGGCTACACCTTC.